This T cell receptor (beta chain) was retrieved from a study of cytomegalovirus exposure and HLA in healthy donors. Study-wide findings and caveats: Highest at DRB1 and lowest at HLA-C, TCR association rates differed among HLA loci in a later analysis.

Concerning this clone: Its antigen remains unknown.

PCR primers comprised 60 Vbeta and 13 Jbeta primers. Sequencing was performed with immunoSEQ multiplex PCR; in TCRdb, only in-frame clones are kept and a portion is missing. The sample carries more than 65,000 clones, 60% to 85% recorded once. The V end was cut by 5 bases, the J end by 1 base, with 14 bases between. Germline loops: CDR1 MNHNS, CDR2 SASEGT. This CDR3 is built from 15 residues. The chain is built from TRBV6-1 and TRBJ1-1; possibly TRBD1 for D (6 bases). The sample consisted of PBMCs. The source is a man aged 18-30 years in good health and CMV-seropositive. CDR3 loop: CASSSRTAGNTEAFF. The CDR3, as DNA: TGTGCCAGCAGTTCTCGGACAGCCGGGAACACTGAAGCTTTCTTT.